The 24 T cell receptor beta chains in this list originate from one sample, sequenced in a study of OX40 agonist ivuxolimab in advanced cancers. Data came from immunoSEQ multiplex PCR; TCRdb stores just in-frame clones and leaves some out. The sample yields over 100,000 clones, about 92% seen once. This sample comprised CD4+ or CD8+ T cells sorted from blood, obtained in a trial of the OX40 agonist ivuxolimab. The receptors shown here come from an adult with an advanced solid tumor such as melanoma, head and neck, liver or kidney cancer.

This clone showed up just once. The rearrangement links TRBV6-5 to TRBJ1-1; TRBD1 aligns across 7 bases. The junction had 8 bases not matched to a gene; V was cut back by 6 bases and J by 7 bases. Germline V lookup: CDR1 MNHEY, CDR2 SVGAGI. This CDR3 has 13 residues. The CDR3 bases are TGTGCCAGCAGCCGAGACAGGGACAATGAAGCTTTCTTT. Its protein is CASSRDRDNEAFF.

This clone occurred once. The DNA for the CDR3 is TGTGCCAGCAGTGACTGGACCAACACCGGGGAGCTGTTTTTT. Translation: CASSDWTNTGELFF. V usage is TRBV6-5 and J usage is TRBJ2-2; D call uncertain. CDR3 length equals 14 residues. V was cut by 5 bases and J by 2 bases, with 9 bases left in between. Per the germline V gene, CDR1 is MNHEY and CDR2 is SVGAGI.

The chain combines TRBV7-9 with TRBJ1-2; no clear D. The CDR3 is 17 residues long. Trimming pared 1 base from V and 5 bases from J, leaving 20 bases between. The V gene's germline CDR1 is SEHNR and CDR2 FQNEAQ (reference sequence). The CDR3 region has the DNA TGTGCCAGCAGCTTAGGGGGTAGGGCGGCCTTCGTTTATGGCTACACCTTC. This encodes CASSLGGRAAFVYGYTF.

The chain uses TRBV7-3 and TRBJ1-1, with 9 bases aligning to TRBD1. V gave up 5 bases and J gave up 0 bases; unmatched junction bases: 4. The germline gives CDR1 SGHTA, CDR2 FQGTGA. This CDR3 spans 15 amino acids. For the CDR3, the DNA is TGTGCCAGCAGCCCCGGACAGGGGCTGAACACTGAAGCTTTCTTT. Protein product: CASSPGQGLNTEAFF.

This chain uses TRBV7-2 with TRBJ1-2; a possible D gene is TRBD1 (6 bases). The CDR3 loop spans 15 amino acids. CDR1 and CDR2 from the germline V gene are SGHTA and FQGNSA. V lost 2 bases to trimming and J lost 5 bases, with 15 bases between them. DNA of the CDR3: TGTGCCAGCAGCTTATTGGAGGGGGGGAAGTATGGCTACACCTTC. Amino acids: CASSLLEGGKYGYTF.

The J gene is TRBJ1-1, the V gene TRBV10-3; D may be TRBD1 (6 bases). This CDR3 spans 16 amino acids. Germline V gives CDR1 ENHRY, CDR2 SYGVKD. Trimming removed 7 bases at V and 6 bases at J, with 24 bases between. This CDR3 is CAINARTGGAFAEAFF. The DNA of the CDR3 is TGTGCCATCAATGCCCGGACGGGGGGCGCTTTCGCTGAAGCTTTCTTT.

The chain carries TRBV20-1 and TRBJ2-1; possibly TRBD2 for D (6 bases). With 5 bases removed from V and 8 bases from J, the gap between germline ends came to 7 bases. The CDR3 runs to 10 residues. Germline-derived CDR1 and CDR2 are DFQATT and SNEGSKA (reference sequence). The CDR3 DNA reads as TGCAGTGCTCGGAGGGATGAGCAGTTCTTC. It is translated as CSARRDEQFF.

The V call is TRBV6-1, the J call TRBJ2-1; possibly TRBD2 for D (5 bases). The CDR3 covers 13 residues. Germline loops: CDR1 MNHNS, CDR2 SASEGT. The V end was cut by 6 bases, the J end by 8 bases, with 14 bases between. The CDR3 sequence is CASSVTRRDEQFF. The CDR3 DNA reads TGTGCCAGCAGCGTTACTAGAAGAGATGAGCAGTTCTTC.

CDR3 sequence (DNA): TGTGCCAGCACTCCGGGGCGGGGAACTAATGAAAAACTGTTTTTT. Translation gives CASTPGRGTNEKLFF. J is TRBJ1-4 and V is TRBV7-9; possibly TRBD1 for D (5 bases). Looked up from germline, CDR1 is SEHNR and CDR2 is FQNEAQ (reference sequence). Trimming took off 7 bases at V and 1 base at J, with 13 bases between the two ends. The CDR3 totals 15 residues.

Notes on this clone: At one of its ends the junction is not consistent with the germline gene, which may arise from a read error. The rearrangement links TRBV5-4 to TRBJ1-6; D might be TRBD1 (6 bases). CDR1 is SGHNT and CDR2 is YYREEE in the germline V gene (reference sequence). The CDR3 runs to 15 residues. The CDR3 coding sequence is TGCGCCAGCAGATGGACAGAAAGAGACTATTCACCCCTCCACTTT. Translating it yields CASRWTERDYSPLHF.

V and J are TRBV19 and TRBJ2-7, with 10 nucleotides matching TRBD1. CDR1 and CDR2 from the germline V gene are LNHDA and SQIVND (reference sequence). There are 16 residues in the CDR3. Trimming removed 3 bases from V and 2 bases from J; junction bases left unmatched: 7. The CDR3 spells CASSIVDGTGAYEQYF. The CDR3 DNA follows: TGTGCCAGTAGTATCGTTGATGGGACAGGGGCCTACGAGCAGTACTTC.

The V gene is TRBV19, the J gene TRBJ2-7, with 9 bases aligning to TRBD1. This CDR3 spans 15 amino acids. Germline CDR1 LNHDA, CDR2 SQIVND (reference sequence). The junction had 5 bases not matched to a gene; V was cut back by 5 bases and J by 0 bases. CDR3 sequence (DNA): TGTGCCAGTAGTGGACAGGGGTCGGCCTCCTACGAGCAGTACTTC. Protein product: CASSGQGSASYEQYF.

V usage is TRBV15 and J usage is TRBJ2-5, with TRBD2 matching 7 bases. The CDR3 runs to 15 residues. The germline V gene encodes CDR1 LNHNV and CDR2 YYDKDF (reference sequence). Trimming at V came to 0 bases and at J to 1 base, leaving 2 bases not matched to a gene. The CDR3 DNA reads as TGTGCCACCAGCAGAGAGGGGGGGGGCCAAGAGACCCAGTACTTC. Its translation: CATSREGGGQETQYF.

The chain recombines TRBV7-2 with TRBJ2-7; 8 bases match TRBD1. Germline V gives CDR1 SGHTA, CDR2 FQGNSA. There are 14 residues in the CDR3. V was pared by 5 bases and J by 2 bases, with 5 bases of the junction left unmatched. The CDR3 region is CASSVDRGPYEQYF. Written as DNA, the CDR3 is TGTGCCAGCAGCGTAGACAGGGGCCCCTACGAGCAGTACTTC. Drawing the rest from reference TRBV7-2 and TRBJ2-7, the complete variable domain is GAGVSQSPSNKVTEKGKDVELRCDPISGHTALYWYRQSLGQGLEFLIYFQGNSAPDKSGLPSDRFSAERTGGSVSTLTIQRTQQEDSAVYLCASSVDRGPYEQYFGPGTRLTVT.

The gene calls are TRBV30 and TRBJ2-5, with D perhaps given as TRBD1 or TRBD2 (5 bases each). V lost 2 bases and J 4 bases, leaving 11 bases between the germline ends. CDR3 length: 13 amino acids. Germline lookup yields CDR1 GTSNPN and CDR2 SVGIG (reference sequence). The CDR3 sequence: CAWSRGLPETQYF. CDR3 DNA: TGTGCCTGGAGTCGGGGCCTCCCAGAGACCCAGTACTTC.

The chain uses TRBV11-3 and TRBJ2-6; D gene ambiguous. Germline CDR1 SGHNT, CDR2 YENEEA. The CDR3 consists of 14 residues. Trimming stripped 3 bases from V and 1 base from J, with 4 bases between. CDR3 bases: TGTGCCAGCAGCTTGAGGTCTGGGGCCAACGTCCTGACTTTC. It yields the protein CASSLRSGANVLTF.

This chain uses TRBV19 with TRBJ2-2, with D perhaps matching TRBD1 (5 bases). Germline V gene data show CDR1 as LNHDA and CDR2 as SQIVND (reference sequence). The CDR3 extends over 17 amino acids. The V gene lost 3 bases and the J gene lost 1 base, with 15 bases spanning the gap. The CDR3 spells CASSIKARTQNTGELFF. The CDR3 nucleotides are TGTGCCAGTAGTATTAAAGCCCGGACACAGAACACCGGGGAGCTGTTTTTT.

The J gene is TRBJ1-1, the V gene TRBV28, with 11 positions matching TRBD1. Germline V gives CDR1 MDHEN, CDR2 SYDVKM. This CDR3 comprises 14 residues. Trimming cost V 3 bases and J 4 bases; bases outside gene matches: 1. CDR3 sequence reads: CASSFGTGGTEAFF. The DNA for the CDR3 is TGTGCCAGCAGTTTTGGGACAGGGGGCACTGAAGCTTTCTTT.

The CDR3, as DNA: TGTGCCAGCAGTTTCGACTCTCGTGGCTACGAGCAGTACTTC. It codes for CASSFDSRGYEQYF. The chain links TRBV6-5 to TRBJ2-7; no clear D gene. The CDR3 is 14 amino acids. Trimming took 4 bases from V and 3 from J, leaving 13 bases between them. The germline CDR1 and CDR2 sequences are MNHEY and SVGAGI.

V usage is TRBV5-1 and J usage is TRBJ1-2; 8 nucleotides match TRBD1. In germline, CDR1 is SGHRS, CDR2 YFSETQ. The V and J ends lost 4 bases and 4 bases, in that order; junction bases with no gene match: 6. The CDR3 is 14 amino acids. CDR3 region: CASSTGTGVYGYTF. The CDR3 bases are TGCGCCAGCAGCACCGGGACAGGCGTCTATGGCTACACCTTC.

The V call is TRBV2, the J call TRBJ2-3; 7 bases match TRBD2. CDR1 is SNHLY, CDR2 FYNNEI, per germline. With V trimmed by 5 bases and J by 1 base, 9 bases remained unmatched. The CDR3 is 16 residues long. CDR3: CASSRLAIRGTDTQYF. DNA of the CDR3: TGTGCCAGCAGTAGACTAGCAATTCGAGGCACAGATACGCAGTATTTT. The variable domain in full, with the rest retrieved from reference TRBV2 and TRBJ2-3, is EPEVTQTPSHQVTQMGQEVILRCVPISNHLYFYWYRQILGQKVEFLVSFYNNEISEKSEIFDDQFSVERPDGSNFTLKIRSTKLEDSAMYFCASSRLAIRGTDTQYFGPGTRLTVL.

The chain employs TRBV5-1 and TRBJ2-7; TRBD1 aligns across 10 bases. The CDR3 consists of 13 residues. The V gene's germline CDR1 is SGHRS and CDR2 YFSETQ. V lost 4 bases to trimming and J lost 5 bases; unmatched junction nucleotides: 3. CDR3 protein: CASSLGQGDEQYF. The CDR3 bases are TGCGCCAGCAGCCTCGGACAGGGGGACGAGCAGTACTTC.

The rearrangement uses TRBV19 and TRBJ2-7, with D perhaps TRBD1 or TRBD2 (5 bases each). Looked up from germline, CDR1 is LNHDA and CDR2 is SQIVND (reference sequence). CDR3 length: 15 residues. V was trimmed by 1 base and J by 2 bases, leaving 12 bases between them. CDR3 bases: TGTGCCAGTAGTATAGCGGCTGGGGGAACCTACGAGCAGTACTTC. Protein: CASSIAAGGTYEQYF.

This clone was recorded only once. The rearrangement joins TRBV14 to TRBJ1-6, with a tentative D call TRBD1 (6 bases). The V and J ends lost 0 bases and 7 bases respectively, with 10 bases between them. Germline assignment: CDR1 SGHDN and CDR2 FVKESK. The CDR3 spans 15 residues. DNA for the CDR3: TGTGCCAGCAGCCAAGACCGACAGGCCAATTCACCCCTCCACTTT. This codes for CASSQDRQANSPLHF.